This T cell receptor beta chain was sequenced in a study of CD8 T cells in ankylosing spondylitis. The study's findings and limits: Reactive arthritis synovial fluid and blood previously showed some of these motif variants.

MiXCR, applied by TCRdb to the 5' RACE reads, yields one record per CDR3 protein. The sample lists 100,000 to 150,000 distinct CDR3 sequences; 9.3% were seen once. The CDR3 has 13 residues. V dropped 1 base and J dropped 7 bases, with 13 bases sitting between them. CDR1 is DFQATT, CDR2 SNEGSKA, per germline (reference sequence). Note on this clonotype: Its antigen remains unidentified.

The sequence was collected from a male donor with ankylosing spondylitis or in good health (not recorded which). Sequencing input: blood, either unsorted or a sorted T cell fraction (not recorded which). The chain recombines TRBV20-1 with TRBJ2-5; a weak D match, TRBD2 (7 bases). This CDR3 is CSARVGGGATQYF. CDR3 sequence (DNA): TGCAGTGCTAGAGTAGGCGGGGGCGCGACCCAGTACTTC.